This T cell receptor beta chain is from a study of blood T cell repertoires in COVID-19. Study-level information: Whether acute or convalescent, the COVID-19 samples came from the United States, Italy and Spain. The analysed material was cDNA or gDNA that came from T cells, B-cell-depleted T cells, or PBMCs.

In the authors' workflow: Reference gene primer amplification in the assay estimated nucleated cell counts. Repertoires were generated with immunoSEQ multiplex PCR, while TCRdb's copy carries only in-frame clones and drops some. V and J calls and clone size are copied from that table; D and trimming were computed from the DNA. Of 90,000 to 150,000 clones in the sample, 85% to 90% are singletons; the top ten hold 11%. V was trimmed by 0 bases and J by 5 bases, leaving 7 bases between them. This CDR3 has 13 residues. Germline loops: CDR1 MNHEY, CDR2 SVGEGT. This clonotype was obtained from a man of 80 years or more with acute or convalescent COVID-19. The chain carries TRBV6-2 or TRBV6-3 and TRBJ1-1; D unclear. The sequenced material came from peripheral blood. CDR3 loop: CASSYSRETEAFF. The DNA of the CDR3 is TGTGCCAGCAGTTACTCTCGGGAAACTGAAGCTTTCTTT.